This T cell receptor (beta chain) was captured by sequencing in a study of tumour-infiltrating T cells in Burkitt lymphoma. Whole-study context: Overall and progression-free survival were predicted by productive clonality.

Only in-frame clones appear in the TCRdb table, and some are missing; sequencing was by immunoSEQ multiplex PCR. The sample contains about 800 clones, approximately 79% of which appear only once. The CDR3 is made up of 17 amino acids. V was pared by 5 bases and J by 3 bases, with 8 bases of the junction left unmatched. CDR1 and CDR2 (germline): LNHDA, SQIVND (reference sequence). This chain connects TRBV19 to TRBJ2-3, with 13 bases aligning to TRBD2. Sequenced input: tumor tissue. The receptor comes from a human donor with diffuse large B-cell lymphoma. Some clones in this sample may be carry-over from other donors' samples. The CDR3 nucleotides are TGTGCCAGTAGTCCACGGACTAGCGGGAGTGGAACAGATACGCAGTATTTT. This translates into CASSPRTSGSGTDTQYF.